This T cell receptor (beta chain) came from a study of T-cell memory formation after mild COVID-19. Study at large: The study found TCR clusters largely donor specific. Study results and limitations: Memory sampled before infection contained some responding clones, suggesting cross-reactive memory joined. Of the contracting clones, CD4+ ones lay mainly in CM and EM, and CD8+ ones in EMRA.

The V gene's germline CDR1 is SEHNR and CDR2 FQNEAQ (reference sequence). V was clipped by 1 base and J by 9 bases, with 16 bases between them. The CDR3 has 15 residues. As regards this clonotype: Antigen: not known.

Using constant-segment primers, 5'RACE produced TCR alpha and TCR beta cDNA libraries carrying sample barcodes and UMIs. TCRdb fed the 5' RACE reads into MiXCR, producing one record per CDR3 protein. The data show about 260,000 distinct CDR3 sequences, with about 17% seen just once and about a fifth held by the top ten. The clonotype was recovered from a man between 18 and 29 years old who had mild COVID-19 (a few samples of this study predate the infection). Cell type and time point are not known. Specimen: PBMCs or a T cell subset sorted from them (not recorded which). The chain couples TRBV7-9 to TRBJ2-1; maybe TRBD2 (6 bases). CDR3 nucleotide sequence: TGTGCCAGCAGCTTAGTGGCCCTGGAGGGGAGTGAGCAGTTCTTC. The encoded protein is CASSLVALEGSEQFF.